The entry below gives a single TCR beta chain sequence along with its context. The target antigen is unknown. TCRdb's table, derived via immunoSEQ multiplex PCR, lists solely in-frame clones and lacks some. The sample holds some 85,000 clones; 90% to 97% are singletons and the top ten take approximately 1.3%. The donors were members of the approximately 110-subject validation cohort (separate from the approximately 670-subject first cohort). These data originate in a study of cytomegalovirus exposure and HLA in healthy donors. Overall study findings and caveats: A list of roughly 160 TCR beta chains associated with cytomegalovirus was given. Most TCR sequences were uncommon, yet certain public TCRs appeared in many donors.

The germline gives CDR1 ENHRY, CDR2 SYGVKD. V was clipped by 0 bases and J by 10 bases, with 22 bases between them. The CDR3 is 17 residues long. The receptor's source is a woman younger than 35 in good health and CMV-seronegative. The V and J genes are TRBV10-3 and TRBJ2-1, with D possibly being TRBD1 (5 bases). Sequences were obtained from PBMCs. The CDR3: CAISESLDSTRTQEQFF. CDR3 coding DNA: TGTGCCATCAGTGAGTCCCTCGACAGTACCCGTACACAAGAGCAGTTCTTC.